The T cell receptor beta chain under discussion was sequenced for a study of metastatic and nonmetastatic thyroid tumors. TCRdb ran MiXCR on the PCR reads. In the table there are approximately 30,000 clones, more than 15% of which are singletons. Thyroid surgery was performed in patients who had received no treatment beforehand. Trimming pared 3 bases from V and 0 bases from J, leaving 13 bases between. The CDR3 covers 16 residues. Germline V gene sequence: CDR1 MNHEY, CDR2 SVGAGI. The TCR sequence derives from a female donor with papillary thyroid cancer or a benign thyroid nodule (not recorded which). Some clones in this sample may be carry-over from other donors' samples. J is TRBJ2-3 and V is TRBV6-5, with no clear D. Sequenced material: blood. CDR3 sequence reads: CASSYSVFTSTDTQYF. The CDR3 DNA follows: TGTGCCAGCAGTTATTCCGTGTTCACTAGCACAGATACGCAGTATTTT.